A selection of T cell receptor beta chains follows, all from one sample in a study of T-cell memory formation after mild COVID-19. TCRdb called the 5' RACE reads again in MiXCR, with one record for every CDR3 protein. The sample lists hundreds of thousands of distinct CDR3 sequences; 25% to 30% were seen once. Sequenced material: PBMCs or a T cell subset sorted from them (not recorded which). These receptors came from an adult woman who had mild COVID-19 (a few samples of this study predate the infection). Cell type and time point are not known. CDR3s include the opening cysteine and the closing phenylalanine or tryptophan. Fields, in order: V gene, J gene, clone size, CDR3 length, CDR3 protein. Clone size appears in some rows only: once, few, many, or a class for an expanded clone.

TRBV9,TRBJ2-2,NA,16,CASSASERGPAGELFF
TRBV6-5,TRBJ2-7,few,14,CATQPGQGSYEQYF
TRBV2,TRBJ1-1,NA,14,CASSEGWGSREAFF
TRBV20-1,TRBJ2-7,NA,12,CSARTRPYEQYF
TRBV4-1,TRBJ2-3,few,16,CASSHAGTGSTDTQYF
TRBV9,TRBJ2-3,few,13,CASSVVLTDTQYF
TRBV7-2,TRBJ2-2,few,13,CASSRGLTGELFF
TRBV4-3,TRBJ2-2,few,18,CASSQEGLAPTNTGELFF
TRBV4-1,TRBJ1-1,few,14,CASRTRTGNTEAFF
TRBV7-2,TRBJ2-5,NA,11,CASSLDGRQYF
TRBV7-9,TRBJ2-7,few,15,CASSQGGLPSYEQYF
TRBV5-1,TRBJ1-2,NA,15,CASSLGGGSQDGYTF
TRBV6-2/TRBV6-3,TRBJ1-2,NA,13,CASSGQVRVSYTF
TRBV4-1,TRBJ2-7,few,16,CASSHLPGGADHEQYF
TRBV4-1,TRBJ2-7,NA,15,CASSSRPYLPYEQYF
TRBV7-8,TRBJ2-3,NA,16,CASSSVVTGGSDTQYF
TRBV20-1,TRBJ1-1,NA,15,CSARRRGSMNTEAFF
TRBV24-1,TRBJ1-1,NA,13,CATSDTSTAEAFF
TRBV29-1,TRBJ2-1,few,11,CSVEGVGEQFF
TRBV9,TRBJ1-1,few,13,CASSVGSSEKAFF
TRBV5-1,TRBJ2-2,NA,17,CASSTSTGGAGTGELFF
TRBV5-1,TRBJ2-1,NA,15,CASSAVQGFRNEQFF
TRBV2,TRBJ1-2,NA,13,CASSEQGYSGYTF
TRBV12-3/TRBV12-4,TRBJ2-1,NA,16,CASRTASGGAYHEQFF
TRBV7-8,TRBJ2-5,NA,13,CASSLGGLVTQYF
TRBV6-6,TRBJ1-5,few,15,CASSLVSSGNQPQHF
TRBV27,TRBJ1-5,NA,14,CASGPRQLNQPQHF
TRBV3-1,TRBJ1-1,few,15,CASSQVGRGQTEAFF
TRBV20-1,TRBJ2-2,NA,13,CSAFSGYTGELFF
TRBV19,TRBJ2-3,NA,17,CASSIDPGRTSTDTQYF
TRBV24-1,TRBJ2-2,few,14,CATRPGGNTGELFF
TRBV3-1,TRBJ2-1,NA,15,CASSQGHLPYNEQFF
TRBV5-1,TRBJ2-7,few,13,CASSLQGYDEQYF
TRBV12-3/TRBV12-4,TRBJ2-1,NA,12,CASSASYNEQFF
TRBV6-2/TRBV6-3,TRBJ1-2,NA,16,CASSRNPTGASYGYTF
TRBV3-1,TRBJ2-2,NA,13,CASSPMRTGELFF
TRBV20-1,TRBJ1-2,NA,12,CSARVPGYGYTF
TRBV30,TRBJ2-5,few,15,CAGSSGRAVGETQYF
TRBV7-2,TRBJ2-3,few,17,CASSRGLAGAATDTQYF
TRBV6-5,TRBJ2-7,NA,15,CASSLSGRAAYEQYF
TRBV7-8,TRBJ1-5,NA,16,CASSLGARGSNQPQHF